This T cell receptor (beta chain) was identified during a study of early T cells in non-severe SARS-CoV-2 infection. Study overall: The authors sequenced bulk RNA from unsorted whole blood, leaving chains unpaired. Overall study results and limits: Comparison of clonotypes with VDJdb favored anti-spike CD8 responses while missing private and CD4 specificities.

A remark on this clonotype: Its target is not known.

V gave up 6 bases and J gave up 3 bases, with 35 bases separating them. CDR1 and CDR2 from the germline V gene are DFQATT and SNEGSKA (reference sequence). The length of the CDR3 is 20 residues. Attachment of unique molecular identifiers to individual cDNA molecules was performed. TCRdb re-analysed the 5' RACE reads in MiXCR, keeping a single row per CDR3 protein. Of tens of thousands of distinct CDR3 sequences in the sample, about 12% were seen once. The chain is built from TRBV20-1 and TRBJ1-2, with a weak D call TRBD1 (5 bases). Material: whole blood. This TCR derives from an adult who was a healthcare worker with PCR-confirmed SARS-CoV-2 infection or an uninfected control (not recorded which). This CDR3 reads CSAPTLESQQATRSYYGYTF. CDR3 in DNA: TGCAGTGCGCCAACGCTAGAGTCACAACAGGCGACCAGGTCGTACTATGGCTACACCTTC.